This TCR beta chain was sequenced during a study of cytomegalovirus exposure and HLA in healthy donors. It was with 60 Vbeta and 13 Jbeta primers that the PCR ran. Libraries were prepared by immunoSEQ multiplex PCR; TCRdb keeps only in-frame clonotypes and omits some of them. The sample shows around 180,000 clones, 70% to 85% of them seen only once. Germline-derived CDR1 and CDR2 are MNHEY and SVGAGI. The CDR3 length is 15 residues. The V gene lost 5 bases and the J gene lost 5 bases, with 18 bases spanning the gap. The sequenced sample consisted of PBMCs. The rearrangement joins TRBV6-5 to TRBJ2-5; weak D call: TRBD1 (5 bases). The receptor comes from a man aged 18 to 30 in good health and CMV-seronegative. CDR3 amino acids: CASSQGALRRETQYF. In DNA form, the CDR3 reads TGTGCCAGCAGTCAAGGGGCGCTACGGCGGGAGACCCAGTACTTC.